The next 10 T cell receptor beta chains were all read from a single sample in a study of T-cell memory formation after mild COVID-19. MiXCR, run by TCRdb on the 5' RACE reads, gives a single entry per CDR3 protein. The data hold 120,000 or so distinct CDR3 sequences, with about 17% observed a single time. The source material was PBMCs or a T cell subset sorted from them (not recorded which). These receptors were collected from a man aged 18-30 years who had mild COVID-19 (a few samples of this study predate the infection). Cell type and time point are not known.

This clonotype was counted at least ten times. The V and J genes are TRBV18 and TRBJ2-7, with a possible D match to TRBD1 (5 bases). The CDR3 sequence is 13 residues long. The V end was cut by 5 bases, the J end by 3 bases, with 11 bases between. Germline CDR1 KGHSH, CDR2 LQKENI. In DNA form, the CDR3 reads TGTGCCAGCTCAGCAGGGTCGATCTACGAGCAGTACTTC. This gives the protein CASSAGSIYEQYF.

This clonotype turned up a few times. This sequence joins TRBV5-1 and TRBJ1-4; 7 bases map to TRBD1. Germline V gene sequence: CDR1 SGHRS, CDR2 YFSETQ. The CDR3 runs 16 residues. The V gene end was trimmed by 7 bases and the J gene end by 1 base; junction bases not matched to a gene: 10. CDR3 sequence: CASRAGTAGTNEKLFF. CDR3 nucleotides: TGCGCCAGCCGGGCCGGGACAGCCGGAACTAATGAAAAACTGTTTTTT. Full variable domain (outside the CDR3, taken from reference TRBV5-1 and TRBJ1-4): KAGVTQTPRYLIKTRGQQVTLSCSPISGHRSVSWYQQTPGQGLQFLFEYFSETQRNKGNFPGRFSGRQFSNSRSEMNVSTLELGDSALYLCASRAGTAGTNEKLFFGSGTQLSVL.

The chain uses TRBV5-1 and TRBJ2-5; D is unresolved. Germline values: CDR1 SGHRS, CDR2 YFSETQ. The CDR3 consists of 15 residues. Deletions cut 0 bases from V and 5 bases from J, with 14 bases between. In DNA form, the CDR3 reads TGCGCCAGCAGCTTGGCCCCCAGTACGCCGGAGACCCAGTACTTC. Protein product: CASSLAPSTPETQYF.

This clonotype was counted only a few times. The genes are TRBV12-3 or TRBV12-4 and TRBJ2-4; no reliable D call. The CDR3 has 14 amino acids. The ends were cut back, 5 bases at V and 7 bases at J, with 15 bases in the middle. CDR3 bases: TGTGCCAGCAGTCTCCGCCAGGTCGGGAACATTCAGTACTTC. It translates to CASSLRQVGNIQYF.

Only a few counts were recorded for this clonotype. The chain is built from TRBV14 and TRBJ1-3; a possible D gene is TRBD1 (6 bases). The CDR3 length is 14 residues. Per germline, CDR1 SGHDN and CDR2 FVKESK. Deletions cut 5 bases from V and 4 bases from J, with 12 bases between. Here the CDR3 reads CASSSRGSGNTIYF. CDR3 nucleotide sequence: TGTGCCAGCAGCTCCAGGGGTTCGGGAAACACCATATATTTT. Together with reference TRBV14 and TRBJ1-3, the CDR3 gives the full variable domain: EAGVTQFPSHSVIEKGQTVTLRCDPISGHDNLYWYRRVMGKEIKFLLHFVKESKQDESGMPNNRFLAERTGGTYSTLKVQPAELEDSGVYFCASSSRGSGNTIYFGEGSWLTVV.

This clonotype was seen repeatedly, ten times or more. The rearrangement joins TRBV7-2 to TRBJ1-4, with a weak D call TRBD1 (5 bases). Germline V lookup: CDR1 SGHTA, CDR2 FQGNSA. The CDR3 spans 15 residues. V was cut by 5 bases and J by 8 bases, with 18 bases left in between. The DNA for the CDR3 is TGTGCCAGCAGCCCCTCACAGGCTCGGGGGGAAAAACTGTTTTTT. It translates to CASSPSQARGEKLFF.

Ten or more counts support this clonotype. CDR3 in amino acids: CASSPDRAYEQYF. The CDR3, as DNA: TGCGCCAGCAGCCCTGACAGGGCCTACGAGCAGTACTTC. The rearrangement joins TRBV5-1 to TRBJ2-7, with 7 bases matching TRBD1. This CDR3 comprises 13 residues. The germline CDR1 and CDR2 sequences are SGHRS and YFSETQ. V shed 4 bases, J shed 2 bases, and the junction held 3 bases outside the gene matches.

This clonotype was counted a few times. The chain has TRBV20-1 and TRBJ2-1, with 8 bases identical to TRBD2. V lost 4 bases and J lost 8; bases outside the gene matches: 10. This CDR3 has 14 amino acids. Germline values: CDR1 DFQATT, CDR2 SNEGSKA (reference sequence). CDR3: CSANPGGPVDEQFF. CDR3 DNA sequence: TGCAGTGCTAATCCGGGGGGGCCGGTCGATGAGCAGTTCTTC.

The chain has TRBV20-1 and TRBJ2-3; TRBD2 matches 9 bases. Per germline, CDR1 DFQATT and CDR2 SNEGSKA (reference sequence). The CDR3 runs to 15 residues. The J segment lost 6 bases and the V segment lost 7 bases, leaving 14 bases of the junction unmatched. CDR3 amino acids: CSVLVLAGDGDTQYF. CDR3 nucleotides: TGCAGTGTCCTGGTCTTAGCGGGGGACGGGGATACGCAGTATTTT.

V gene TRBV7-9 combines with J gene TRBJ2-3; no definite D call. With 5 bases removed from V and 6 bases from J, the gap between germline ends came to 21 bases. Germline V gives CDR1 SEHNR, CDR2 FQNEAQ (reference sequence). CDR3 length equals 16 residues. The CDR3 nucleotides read TGTGCCAGCAGCATTCGCTTCGGGTCCCGGGTGGATACGCAGTATTTT. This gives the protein CASSIRFGSRVDTQYF.